The rows below give T cell receptor beta chains drawn from one sample of a study of cytomegalovirus exposure and HLA in healthy donors. TCRdb keeps only in-frame clones here, not all; method: immunoSEQ multiplex PCR. The sample has 200,000 to 250,000 clones; 80% to 90% are singletons. Sequencing used PBMCs. The receptors shown here come from a man aged 25 to 40 in good health and CMV-seronegative. The CDR3 runs from the conserved cysteine through the conserved F or W. The D gene is left open where the match is weak. A clone size is listed for some rows: how often the clone was seen (once, few, many), or a class if it is expanded.

j_call clone_size d_call v_call cdr3_aa cdr3_nt
TRBJ1-5 NA NA TRBV28 CASGPGGLRNQPQHF TGTGCCAGCGGGCCGGGAGGTCTACGCAATCAGCCCCAGCATTTT
TRBJ2-5 NA NA TRBV6-5 CASRLTQGTKRAQYF TGTGCCAGCAGGTTAACTCAGGGGACTAAGAGGGCCCAGTACTTC
TRBJ2-5 NA TRBD2 TRBV2 CASSGGSTSATQETQYF TGTGCCAGCAGTGGGGGATCTACTAGCGCAACTCAAGAGACCCAGTACTTC
TRBJ2-3 NA TRBD1 TRBV19 CASSPRDSHSTDTQYF TGTGCCAGTAGTCCCCGGGACAGCCATAGCACAGATACGCAGTATTTT
TRBJ1-4 NA NA TRBV5-4 CASSLGGVIGREKLFF TGTGCCAGCAGCTTGGGGGGAGTGATTGGGCGCGAAAAACTGTTTTTT
TRBJ2-4 once NA TRBV30 CAWKTRTANIQYF TGTGCCTGGAAAACTCGGACAGCGAACATTCAGTACTTC
TRBJ1-1 NA NA TRBV11-2 CASSLQAGGTEAFF TGTGCCAGCAGCCTTCAGGCGGGGGGCACTGAAGCTTTCTTT
TRBJ1-5 NA NA TRBV19 CASSIDSPGWSTNQPQHF TGTGCCAGTAGTATAGATAGCCCAGGGTGGTCGACCAATCAGCCCCAGCATTTT
TRBJ2-5 NA NA TRBV2 CASSRQSQYF TGTGCCAGCAGCCGCCAGTCCCAGTACTTC
TRBJ2-3 NA TRBD1 TRBV2 CASSVQGALSTDTQYF TGTGCCAGCAGTGTACAGGGGGCCCTGAGCACAGATACGCAGTATTTT
TRBJ2-6 few NA TRBV5-4 CASSSWGLSSGASVLTF TGTGCCAGCAGCTCCTGGGGGCTGAGCTCTGGGGCCAGCGTCCTGACTTTC
TRBJ2-2 few NA TRBV6-6 CASSYSRNPGELFF TGTGCCAGCAGTTACTCGAGAAATCCTGGGGAGCTGTTTTTT
TRBJ2-7 NA NA TRBV5-1 CASRRDSYEQYF TGCGCCAGCAGACGGGACTCCTACGAGCAGTACTTC
TRBJ2-1 NA TRBD2 TRBV6-1 CASSEASGFRGEFF TGTGCCAGCAGTGAAGCCTCAGGGTTCCGGGGGGAGTTCTTC
TRBJ1-6 NA TRBD1 TRBV13 CASSLGGQGGNSPLHF TGTGCCAGCAGCTTAGGCGGACAGGGAGGTAATTCACCCCTCCACTTT
TRBJ1-1 NA TRBD1 TRBV7-3 CASSLDRVTEAFF TGTGCCAGCAGCCTTGACAGGGTGACTGAAGCTTTCTTT
TRBJ1-1 NA NA TRBV6-5 CASAFGAGNTEAFF TGTGCCAGCGCTTTTGGGGCTGGGAACACTGAAGCTTTCTTT
TRBJ1-1 NA TRBD1 TRBV7-3 CASSLNTGANTEAFF TGTGCCAGCAGCTTAAATACAGGGGCCAACACTGAAGCTTTCTTT
TRBJ2-3 NA NA TRBV9 CASSVAALGGYTDTQYF TGTGCCAGCAGCGTAGCGGCCCTAGGGGGATACACAGATACGCAGTATTTT
TRBJ2-7 NA TRBD1 TRBV7-9 CSSSFPDRGLSYEQYF TGTTCCAGCAGCTTCCCAGACAGGGGGCTATCCTACGAGCAGTACTTC
TRBJ2-7 NA NA TRBV11-2 CASSSQTVSYEQYF TGTGCCAGCAGCTCACAGACAGTCTCCTACGAGCAGTACTTC
TRBJ2-7 NA NA TRBV7-9 CASSLEGGPYEQYF TGTGCCAGCAGCTTAGAGGGAGGCCCCTACGAGCAGTACTTC
TRBJ1-4 NA NA TRBV20-1 CSALNGGKLFF TGCAGTGCTCTGAACGGGGGAAAACTGTTTTTT
TRBJ2-7 once TRBD1 TRBV6-5 CASSRGGTGTYEQYF TGTGCCAGCAGTAGAGGAGGGACAGGGACCTACGAGCAGTACTTC
TRBJ1-2 NA TRBD1 TRBV28 CAGLGGGAGDYGYTF TGTGCCGGGCTCGGAGGGGGCGCAGGGGACTATGGCTACACCTTC
TRBJ2-5 NA NA TRBV6-6 CASSYSPGVQETQYF TGTGCCAGCAGTTACTCTCCGGGAGTCCAAGAGACCCAGTACTTC
TRBJ1-4 once NA TRBV11-2 CASSLGARGSNEKLFF TGTGCCAGCAGCTTAGGGGCGAGGGGGTCCAATGAAAAACTGTTTTTT
TRBJ1-5 NA NA TRBV19 CASNLAGDQPQHF TGTGCCAGCAATCTAGCAGGAGACCAGCCCCAGCATTTT
TRBJ2-3 NA TRBD2 TRBV6-4 CASSDEAGGTDTQYF TGTGCCAGCAGTGACGAGGCGGGGGGAACAGATACGCAGTATTTT
TRBJ1-3 once NA TRBV6-9 CASNGLQGSGNTIYF TGTGCCAGCAACGGGTTACAGGGCTCTGGAAACACCATATATTTT
TRBJ1-1 NA NA TRBV6-5 CASSYSAGMNTEAFF TGTGCCAGCAGTTACTCGGCAGGGATGAACACTGAAGCTTTCTTT
TRBJ2-7 NA TRBD1 TRBV9 CASSVGTGAYEQYF TGTGCCAGCAGCGTGGGGACAGGGGCGTACGAGCAGTACTTC
TRBJ1-4 NA NA TRBV7-2 CASSLRVPQEGPNEKLFF TGTGCCAGCAGCTTAAGAGTCCCCCAGGAGGGGCCTAATGAAAAACTGTTTTTT
TRBJ1-2 NA NA TRBV5-1 CASSPETGYGYTF TGCGCCAGCAGCCCTGAAACGGGTTATGGCTACACCTTC
TRBJ2-7 NA TRBD1 TRBV15 CATSSLGQGASYEQYF TGTGCCACCAGCAGCTTGGGACAGGGGGCTTCCTACGAGCAGTACTTC
TRBJ1-6 NA NA TRBV28 CASGSYSPLHF TGTGCCAGCGGCTCTTATTCACCCCTCCACTTT
TRBJ1-2 NA TRBD1 TRBV9 CASSATGTGGGDGYTF TGTGCCAGCAGCGCAACCGGGACAGGGGGCGGCGATGGCTACACCTTC
TRBJ2-3 NA TRBD2 TRBV6-1 CASSGAGGPVDTQYF TGTGCCAGCAGTGGGGCGGGGGGGCCGGTGGATACGCAGTATTTT
TRBJ1-1 few NA TRBV6-5 CASSYSRSMNTEAFF TGTGCCAGCAGTTACTCTAGGAGCATGAACACTGAAGCTTTCTTT
TRBJ1-6 few TRBD1 TRBV2 CAVKTGSENSPLHF TGTGCCGTCAAGACAGGGTCCGAGAATTCACCCCTCCACTTT
TRBJ2-6 NA TRBD1 TRBV4-3 CASSQGGQGVAGASVLTF TGCGCCAGCAGCCAAGGGGGACAGGGGGTCGCTGGGGCCAGCGTCCTGACTTTC
TRBJ2-1 NA TRBD2 TRBV10-3 CAISLGLAGDNEQFF TGTGCCATCAGTCTGGGACTAGCGGGGGACAATGAGCAGTTCTTC
TRBJ2-1 NA NA TRBV7-9 CASIALDEQFF TGTGCCAGCATCGCGCTAGATGAGCAGTTCTTC
TRBJ1-6 few TRBD1 TRBV7-9 CASSLGQGFYNSPLHF TGTGCCAGCAGCTTAGGACAGGGGTTCTATAATTCACCCCTCCACTTT
TRBJ2-7 NA TRBD1 TRBV7-9 CASSLTGISYEQYF TGTGCCAGCAGCTTGACAGGGATCTCCTACGAGCAGTACTTC
TRBJ2-3 NA NA TRBV5-6 CASSLGARTDTQYF TGTGCCAGCAGCTTGGGGGCCCGCACAGATACGCAGTATTTT
TRBJ2-7 NA TRBD1 TRBV6-1 CASSGTGLYEQYF TGTGCCAGCAGTGGGACAGGGCTATACGAGCAGTACTTC
TRBJ1-1 few NA TRBV2 CASTRQEDTEAFF TGTGCCAGTACCCGACAGGAGGACACTGAAGCTTTCTTT
TRBJ2-5 NA TRBD2 TRBV4-3 CASKREGEETQYF TGCGCCAGCAAAAGGGAGGGAGAAGAGACCCAGTACTTC
TRBJ2-7 NA TRBD2 TRBV7-2 CASSWGGGPLYEQYF TGTGCCAGCAGCTGGGGCGGGGGGCCGCTCTACGAGCAGTACTTC
TRBJ1-6 NA NA TRBV18 CASSLRRDSYNSPLHF TGTGCCAGCTCACTGCGACGGGACTCCTATAATTCACCCCTCCACTTT
TRBJ2-5 NA TRBD2 TRBV5-1 CASSPGTSGRETQYF TGCGCCAGCAGCCCCGGGACTAGCGGGAGAGAGACCCAGTACTTC
TRBJ1-4 NA TRBD1 TRBV10-3 CAISAGGGEKLFF TGTGCCATCAGCGCAGGGGGCGGTGAAAAACTGTTTTTT
TRBJ2-3 NA TRBD2 TRBV5-1 CASSWGSGGIGDTQYF TGCGCCAGCAGCTGGGGTAGCGGGGGGATCGGAGATACGCAGTATTTT
TRBJ2-2 NA NA TRBV15 CATSRETGPGGELFF TGTGCCACCAGCAGAGAAACAGGGCCGGGCGGGGAGCTGTTTTTT